This TCR beta chain was captured by sequencing in a study of blood T cell repertoires in COVID-19. Overall study context: Sites across the United States, Italy and Spain contributed samples from acute and convalescent COVID-19.

V shed 4 bases, J shed 7 bases, and the junction held 12 bases outside the gene matches. Germline V gives CDR1 KGHDR, CDR2 SFDVKD. The CDR3 is made up of 18 amino acids. The data were produced by immunoSEQ multiplex PCR, yet TCRdb's version contains in-frame clones alone and is incomplete. The sample holds roughly 64,000 clones, roughly 75% seen once. The TCR originated in a man between 60 and 75 years old with COVID-19, enrolled during active disease. The chain recombines TRBV24-1 with TRBJ2-1, with 13 bases lining up with TRBD2. The specimen was peripheral blood. This CDR3 reads CATSEHRLAGGSGNEQFF. CDR3 DNA: TGTGCCACCAGTGAACACCGACTAGCGGGAGGCTCCGGAAATGAGCAGTTCTTC.